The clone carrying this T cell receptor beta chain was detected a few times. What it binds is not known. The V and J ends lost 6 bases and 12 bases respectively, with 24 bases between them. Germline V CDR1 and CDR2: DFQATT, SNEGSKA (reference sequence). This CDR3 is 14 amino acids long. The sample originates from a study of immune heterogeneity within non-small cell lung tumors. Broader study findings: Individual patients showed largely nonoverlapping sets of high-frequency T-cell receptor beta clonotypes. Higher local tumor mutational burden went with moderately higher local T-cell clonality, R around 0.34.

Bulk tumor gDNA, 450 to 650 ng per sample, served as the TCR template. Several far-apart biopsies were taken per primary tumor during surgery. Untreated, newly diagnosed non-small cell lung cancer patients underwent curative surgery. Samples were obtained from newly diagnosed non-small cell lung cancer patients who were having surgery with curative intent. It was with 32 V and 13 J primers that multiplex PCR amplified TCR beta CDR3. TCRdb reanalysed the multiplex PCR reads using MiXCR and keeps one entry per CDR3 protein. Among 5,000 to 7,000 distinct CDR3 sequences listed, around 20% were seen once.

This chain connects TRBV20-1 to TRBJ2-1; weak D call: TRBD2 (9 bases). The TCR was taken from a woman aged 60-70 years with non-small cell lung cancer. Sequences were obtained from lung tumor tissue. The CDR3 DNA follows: TGCAGTGCCAGGGGGCGGGCGGGAGGGCTAGGGCAGTTCTTC. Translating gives CSARGRAGGLGQFF.